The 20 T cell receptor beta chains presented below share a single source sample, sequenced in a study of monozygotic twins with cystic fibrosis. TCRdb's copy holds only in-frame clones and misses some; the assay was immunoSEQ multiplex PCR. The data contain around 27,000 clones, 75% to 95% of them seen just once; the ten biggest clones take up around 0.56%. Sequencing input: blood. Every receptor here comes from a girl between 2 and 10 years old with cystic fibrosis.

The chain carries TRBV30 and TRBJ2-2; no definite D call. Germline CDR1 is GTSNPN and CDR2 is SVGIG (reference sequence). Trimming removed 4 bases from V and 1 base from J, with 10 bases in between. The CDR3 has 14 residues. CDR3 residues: CAWKSNRNTGELFF. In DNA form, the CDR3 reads TGTGCCTGGAAATCCAACAGGAACACCGGGGAGCTGTTTTTT. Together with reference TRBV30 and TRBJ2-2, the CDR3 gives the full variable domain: SQTIHQWPATLVQPVGSPLSLECTVEGTSNPNLYWYRQAAGRGLQLLFYSVGIGQISSEVPQNLSASRPQDRQFILSSKKLLLSDSGFYLCAWKSNRNTGELFFGEGSRLTVL.

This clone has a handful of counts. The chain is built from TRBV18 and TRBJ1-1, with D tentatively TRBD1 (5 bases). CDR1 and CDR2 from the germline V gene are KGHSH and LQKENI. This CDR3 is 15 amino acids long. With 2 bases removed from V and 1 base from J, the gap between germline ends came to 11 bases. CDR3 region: CASSPGGTGNTEAFF. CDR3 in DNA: TGTGCCAGCTCACCAGGTGGGACGGGGAACACTGAAGCTTTCTTT.

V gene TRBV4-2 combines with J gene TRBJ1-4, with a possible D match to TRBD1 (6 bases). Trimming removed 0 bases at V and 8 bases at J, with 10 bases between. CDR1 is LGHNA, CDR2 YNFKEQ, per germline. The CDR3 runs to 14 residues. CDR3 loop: CASSQEGRGEKLFF. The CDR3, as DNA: TGTGCCAGCAGCCAAGAGGGCAGGGGAGAAAAACTGTTTTTT.

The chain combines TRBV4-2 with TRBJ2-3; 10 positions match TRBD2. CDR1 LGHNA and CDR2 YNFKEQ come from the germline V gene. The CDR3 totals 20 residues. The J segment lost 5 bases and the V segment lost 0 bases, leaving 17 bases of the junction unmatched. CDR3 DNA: TGTGCCAGCAGCCAAGACTCGGCCGAGGTGAGCGGGGGGGGCCAAGATACGCAGTATTTT. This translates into CASSQDSAEVSGGGQDTQYF.

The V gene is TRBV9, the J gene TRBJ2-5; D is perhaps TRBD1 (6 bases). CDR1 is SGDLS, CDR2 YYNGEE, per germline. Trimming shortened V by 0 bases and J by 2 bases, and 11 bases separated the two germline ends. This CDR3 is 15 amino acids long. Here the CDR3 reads CASSVGGQPQETQYF. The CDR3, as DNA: TGTGCCAGCAGCGTAGGGGGACAACCTCAAGAGACCCAGTACTTC. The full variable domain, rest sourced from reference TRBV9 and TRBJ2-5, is DSGVTQTPKHLITATGQRVTLRCSPRSGDLSVYWYQQSLDQGLQFLIQYYNGEERAKGNILERFSAQQFPDLHSELNLSSLELGDSALYFCASSVGGQPQETQYFGPGTRLLVL.

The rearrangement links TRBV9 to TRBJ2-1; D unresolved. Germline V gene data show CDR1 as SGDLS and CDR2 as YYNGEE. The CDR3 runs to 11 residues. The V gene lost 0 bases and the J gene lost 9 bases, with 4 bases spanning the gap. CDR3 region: CASSVGVEQFF. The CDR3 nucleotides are TGTGCCAGCAGCGTAGGGGTTGAGCAGTTCTTC.

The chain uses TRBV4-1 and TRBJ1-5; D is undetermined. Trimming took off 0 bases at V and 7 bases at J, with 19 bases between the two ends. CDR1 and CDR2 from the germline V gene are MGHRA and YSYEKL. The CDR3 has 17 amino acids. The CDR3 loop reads CASSQEGGPRSTQPQHF. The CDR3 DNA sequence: TGCGCCAGCAGCCAAGAGGGAGGTCCCAGGTCGACGCAGCCCCAGCATTTT.

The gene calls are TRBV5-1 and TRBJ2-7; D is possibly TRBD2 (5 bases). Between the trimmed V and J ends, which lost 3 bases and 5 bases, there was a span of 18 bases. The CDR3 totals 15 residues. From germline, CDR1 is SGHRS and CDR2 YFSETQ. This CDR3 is CASSSPGIGKDEQYF. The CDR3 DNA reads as TGCGCCAGCAGCTCGCCCGGGATAGGGAAGGACGAGCAGTACTTC.

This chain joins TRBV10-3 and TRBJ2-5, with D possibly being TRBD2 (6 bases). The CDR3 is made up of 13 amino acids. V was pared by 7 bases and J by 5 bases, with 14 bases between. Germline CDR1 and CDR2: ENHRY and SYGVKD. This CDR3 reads CAIMNVAGETQYF. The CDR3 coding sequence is TGTGCCATCATGAATGTCGCGGGGGAGACCCAGTACTTC.

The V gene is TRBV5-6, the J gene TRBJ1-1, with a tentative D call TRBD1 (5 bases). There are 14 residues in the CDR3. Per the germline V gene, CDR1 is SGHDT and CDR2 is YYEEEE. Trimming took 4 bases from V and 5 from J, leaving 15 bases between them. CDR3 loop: CASSPLSRGTEAFF. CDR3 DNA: TGTGCCAGCAGCCCCCTCTCCCGGGGGACTGAAGCTTTCTTT. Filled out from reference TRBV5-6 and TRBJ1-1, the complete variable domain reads DAGVTQSPTHLIKTRGQQVTLRCSPKSGHDTVSWYQQALGQGPQFIFQYYEEEERQRGNFPDRFSGHQFPNYSSELNVNALLLGDSALYLCASSPLSRGTEAFFGQGTRLTVV.

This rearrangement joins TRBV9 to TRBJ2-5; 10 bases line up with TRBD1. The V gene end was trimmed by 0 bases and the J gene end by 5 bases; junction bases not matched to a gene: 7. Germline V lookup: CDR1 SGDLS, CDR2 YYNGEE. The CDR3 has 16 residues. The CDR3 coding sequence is TGTGCCAGCAGCGTAGGGGGACAGGGGATCGAGGAGACCCAGTACTTC. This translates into CASSVGGQGIEETQYF.

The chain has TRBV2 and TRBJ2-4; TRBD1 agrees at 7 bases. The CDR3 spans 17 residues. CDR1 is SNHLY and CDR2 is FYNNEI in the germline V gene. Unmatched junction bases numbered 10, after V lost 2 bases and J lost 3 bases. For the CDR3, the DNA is TGTGCCAGCAGTGAACCCCAACAGGGGTTTTTCAAAAACATTCAGTACTTC. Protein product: CASSEPQQGFFKNIQYF. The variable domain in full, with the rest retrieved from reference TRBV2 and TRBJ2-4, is EPEVTQTPSHQVTQMGQEVILRCVPISNHLYFYWYRQILGQKVEFLVSFYNNEISEKSEIFDDQFSVERPDGSNFTLKIRSTKLEDSAMYFCASSEPQQGFFKNIQYFGAGTRLSVL.

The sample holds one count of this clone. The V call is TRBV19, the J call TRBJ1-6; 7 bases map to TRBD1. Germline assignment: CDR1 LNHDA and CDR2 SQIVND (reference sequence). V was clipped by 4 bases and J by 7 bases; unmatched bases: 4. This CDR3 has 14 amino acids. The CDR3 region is CASSTKTGNSPLHF. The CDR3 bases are TGTGCCAGTAGTACAAAGACAGGGAATTCACCCCTCCACTTT.

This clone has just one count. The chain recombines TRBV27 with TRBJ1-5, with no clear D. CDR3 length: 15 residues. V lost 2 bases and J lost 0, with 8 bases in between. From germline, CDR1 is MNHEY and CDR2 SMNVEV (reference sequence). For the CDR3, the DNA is TGTGCCAGCAGTTTAACGTCCGGTAGCAATCAGCCCCAGCATTTT. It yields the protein CASSLTSGSNQPQHF.

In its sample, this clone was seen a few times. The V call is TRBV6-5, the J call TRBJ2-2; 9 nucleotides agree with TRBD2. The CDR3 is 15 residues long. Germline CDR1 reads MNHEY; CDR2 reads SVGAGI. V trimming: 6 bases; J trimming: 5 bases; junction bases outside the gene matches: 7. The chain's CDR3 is CASSHEGLATGELFF. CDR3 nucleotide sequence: TGTGCCAGCAGCCACGAGGGACTAGCAACCGGGGAGCTGTTTTTT.

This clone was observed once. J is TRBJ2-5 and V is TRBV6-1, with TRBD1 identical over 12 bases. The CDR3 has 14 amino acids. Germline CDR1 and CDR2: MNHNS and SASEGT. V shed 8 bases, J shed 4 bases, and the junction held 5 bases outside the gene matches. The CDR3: CASLRDRGRETQYF. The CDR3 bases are TGTGCCAGCCTTCGGGACAGGGGGCGAGAGACCCAGTACTTC.

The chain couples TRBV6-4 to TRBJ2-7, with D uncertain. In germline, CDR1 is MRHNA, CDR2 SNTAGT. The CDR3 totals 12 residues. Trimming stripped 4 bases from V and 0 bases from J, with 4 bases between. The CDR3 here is CASSVSSYEQYF. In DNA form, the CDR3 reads TGTGCCAGCAGTGTTTCCTCCTACGAGCAGTACTTC.

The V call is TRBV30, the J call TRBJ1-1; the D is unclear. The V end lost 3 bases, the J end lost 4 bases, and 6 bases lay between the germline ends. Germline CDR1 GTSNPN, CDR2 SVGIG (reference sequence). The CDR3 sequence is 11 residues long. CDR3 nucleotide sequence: TGTGCCTGGAGGGAGGGCACTGAAGCTTTCTTT. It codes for CAWREGTEAFF.

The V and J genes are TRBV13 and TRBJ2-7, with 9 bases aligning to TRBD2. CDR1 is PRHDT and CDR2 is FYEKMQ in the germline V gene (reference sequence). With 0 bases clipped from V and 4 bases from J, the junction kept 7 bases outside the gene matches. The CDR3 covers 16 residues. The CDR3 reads CASSLGSRGGWYEQYF. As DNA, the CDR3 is TGTGCCAGCAGCTTAGGATCGCGGGGGGGCTGGTACGAGCAGTACTTC.

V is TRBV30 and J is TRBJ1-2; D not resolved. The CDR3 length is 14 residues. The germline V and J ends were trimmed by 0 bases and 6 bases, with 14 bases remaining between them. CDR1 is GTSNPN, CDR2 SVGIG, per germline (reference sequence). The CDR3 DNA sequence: TGTGCCTGGAGTGTAGGCCTGCGGGGTCATGGCTACACCTTC. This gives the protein CAWSVGLRGHGYTF.